This T cell receptor beta chain was found in a study of cytomegalovirus exposure and HLA in healthy donors. Across the whole study: From HLA-typed donors, an early data release held tens of millions of unique TCRs. General study findings and limits: Previously analyzed data showed that most TCR beta V segments were productive at a frequency of about 87% or about 30%. The classifier was said to identify cytomegalovirus status with high specificity and sensitivity.

About this clone itself: Antigen unknown.

V lost 5 bases and J 11 bases, leaving 10 bases between the germline ends. The CDR3 runs 12 residues. CDR1 is MNHEY and CDR2 is SMNVEV in the germline V gene (reference sequence). Use of 60 Vbeta and 13 Jbeta primers characterized the PCR. Clones were sequenced by immunoSEQ multiplex PCR, and TCRdb holds only the in-frame ones, with some missing. The sample has some 160,000 clones; around 84% are singletons. V gene TRBV27 combines with J gene TRBJ1-6; a weak D match, TRBD1 (5 bases). The sequencing input was PBMCs. The clonotype originates from a male donor in good health and CMV-seropositive. The CDR3, as DNA: TGTGCCAGCAGTAACACAGGAGCACCCCTCCACTTT. It encodes CASSNTGAPLHF.